This T cell receptor (beta chain) was profiled in a study of CD8 T cells in Susac syndrome. Study summary: Within the group of sequenced Susac syndrome patients, 5 or 6 had active disease and roughly eight were in remission.

Roughly 0.45 to 1 ug RNA was reverse transcribed with random hexamers. Across 54 Vbeta and 13 Jbeta, immunoSEQ multiplex PCR amplified TCR beta CDR3. TCRdb used MiXCR to reprocess the immunoSEQ multiplex PCR reads, holding one entry per CDR3 protein. Of 150,000 to 200,000 distinct CDR3 sequences listed, roughly 90% were seen once; the top ten hold over 0.075%. TCR beta was sequenced from blood CD8+ and CD4+ T cells. Study-wide results and limits: Clonal expansion was missing from Susac syndrome CD4+ T cell repertoires.

Details on this clonotype: The target antigen is unknown.

CDR1 and CDR2 from the germline V gene are DFQATT and SNEGSKA (reference sequence). This CDR3 comprises 12 residues. Trimming took off 0 bases at V and 7 bases at J, with 4 bases between the two ends. Input material: CD4+ T cells from PBMCs. The TCR was taken from a human donor with Susac syndrome. The genes are TRBV20-1 and TRBJ1-6; D unresolved. The CDR3 reads CSARDNNSPLHF. The CDR3 DNA reads as TGCAGTGCTAGAGACAACAATTCACCCCTCCACTTT.